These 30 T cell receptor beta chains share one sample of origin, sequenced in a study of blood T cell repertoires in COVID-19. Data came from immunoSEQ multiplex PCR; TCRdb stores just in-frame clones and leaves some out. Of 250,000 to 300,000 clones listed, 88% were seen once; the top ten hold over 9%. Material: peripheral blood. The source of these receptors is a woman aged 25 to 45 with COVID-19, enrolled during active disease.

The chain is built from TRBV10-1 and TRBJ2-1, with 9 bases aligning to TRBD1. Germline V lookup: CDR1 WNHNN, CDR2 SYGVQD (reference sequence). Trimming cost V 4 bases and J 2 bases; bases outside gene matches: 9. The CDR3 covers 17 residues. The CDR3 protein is CASSASPGTGTYNEQFF. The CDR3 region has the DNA TGCGCCAGCAGTGCCTCGCCCGGGACAGGGACCTACAATGAGCAGTTCTTC.

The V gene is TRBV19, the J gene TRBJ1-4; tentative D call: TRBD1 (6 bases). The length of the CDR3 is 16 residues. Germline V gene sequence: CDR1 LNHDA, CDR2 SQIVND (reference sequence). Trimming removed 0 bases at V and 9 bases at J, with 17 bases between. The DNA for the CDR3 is TGTGCCAGTAGTATAGATCGTGGGACAAGAGGAAAAAAACTGTTTTTT. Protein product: CASSIDRGTRGKKLFF.

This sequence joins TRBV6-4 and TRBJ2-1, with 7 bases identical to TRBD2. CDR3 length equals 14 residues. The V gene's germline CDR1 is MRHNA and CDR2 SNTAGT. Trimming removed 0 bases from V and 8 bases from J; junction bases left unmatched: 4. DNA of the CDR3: TGTGCCAGCAGTGACTCGGGGGAGGGCGATGAGCAGTTCTTC. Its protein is CASSDSGEGDEQFF.

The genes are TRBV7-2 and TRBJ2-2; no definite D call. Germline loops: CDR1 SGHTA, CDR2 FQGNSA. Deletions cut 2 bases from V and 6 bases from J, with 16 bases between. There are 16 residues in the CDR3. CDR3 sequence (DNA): TGTGCCAGCAGCTTAACGTGGCGGTCTACGTCCGGGGAGCTGTTTTTT. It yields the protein CASSLTWRSTSGELFF.

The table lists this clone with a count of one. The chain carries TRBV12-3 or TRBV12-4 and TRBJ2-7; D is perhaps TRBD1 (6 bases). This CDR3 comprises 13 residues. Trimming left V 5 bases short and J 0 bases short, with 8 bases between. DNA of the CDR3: TGTGCCAGCAGTAGGACAGACTCCTACGAGCAGTACTTC. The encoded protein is CASSRTDSYEQYF.

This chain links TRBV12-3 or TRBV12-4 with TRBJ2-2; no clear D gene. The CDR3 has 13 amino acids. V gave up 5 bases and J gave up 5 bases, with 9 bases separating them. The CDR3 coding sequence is TGTGCCAGCAGTCCGCACAATACCGGGGAGCTGTTTTTT. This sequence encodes CASSPHNTGELFF.

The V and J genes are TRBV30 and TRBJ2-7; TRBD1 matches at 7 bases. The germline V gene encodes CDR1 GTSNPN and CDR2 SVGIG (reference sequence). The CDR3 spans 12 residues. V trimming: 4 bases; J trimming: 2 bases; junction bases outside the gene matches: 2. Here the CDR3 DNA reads TGTGCCTGGACGGACAGGACCTACGAGCAGTACTTC. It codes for CAWTDRTYEQYF.

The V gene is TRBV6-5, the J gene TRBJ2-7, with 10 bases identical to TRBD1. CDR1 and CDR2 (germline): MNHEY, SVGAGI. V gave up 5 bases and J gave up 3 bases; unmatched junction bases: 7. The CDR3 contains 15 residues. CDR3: CASSSPRTGGYEQYF. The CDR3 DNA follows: TGTGCCAGCAGTAGCCCTCGGACAGGGGGCTACGAGCAGTACTTC.

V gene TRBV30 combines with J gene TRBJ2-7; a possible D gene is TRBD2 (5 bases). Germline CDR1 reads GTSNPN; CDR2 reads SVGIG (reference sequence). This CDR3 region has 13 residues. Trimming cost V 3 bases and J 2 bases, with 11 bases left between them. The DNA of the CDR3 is TGTGCCTGGAGGCACAGCGGCACCTACGAGCAGTACTTC. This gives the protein CAWRHSGTYEQYF.

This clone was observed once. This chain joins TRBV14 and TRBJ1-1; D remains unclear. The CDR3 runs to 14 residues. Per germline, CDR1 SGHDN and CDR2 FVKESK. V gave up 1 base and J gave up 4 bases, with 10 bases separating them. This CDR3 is CASSQVRGPTEAFF. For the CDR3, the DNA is TGTGCCAGCAGCCAAGTGCGCGGTCCCACTGAAGCTTTCTTT.

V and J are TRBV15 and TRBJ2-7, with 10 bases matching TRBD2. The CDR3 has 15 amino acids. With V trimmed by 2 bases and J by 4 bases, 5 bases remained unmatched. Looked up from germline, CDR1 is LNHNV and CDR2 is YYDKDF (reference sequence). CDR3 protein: CATSRLAGALYEQYF. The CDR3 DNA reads TGTGCCACCAGCAGACTAGCGGGGGCCCTTTACGAGCAGTACTTC. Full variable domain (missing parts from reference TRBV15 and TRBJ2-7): DAMVIQNPRYQVTQFGKPVTLSCSQTLNHNVMYWYQQKSSQAPKLLFHYYDKDFNNEADTPDNFQSRRPNTSFCFLDIRSPGLGDTAMYLCATSRLAGALYEQYFGPGTRLTVT.

The CDR3 DNA is TGTGCCTGGAGTGAGGGGCACGAGCAGTACTTC. It is translated as CAWSEGHEQYF. The V gene is TRBV30, the J gene TRBJ2-7, with a tentative D call TRBD1 (5 bases). The CDR3 is 11 residues long. From germline, CDR1 is GTSNPN and CDR2 SVGIG (reference sequence). V was trimmed by 1 base and J by 5 bases, leaving 6 bases between them.

The CDR3 here is CASSPRGRGLDGYTF. CDR3 DNA: TGTGCCAGCAGCCCCAGGGGGCGCGGGTTGGATGGCTACACCTTC. This chain connects TRBV5-4 to TRBJ1-2; 8 nucleotides agree with TRBD1. This CDR3 contains 15 residues. Per germline, CDR1 SGHNT and CDR2 YYREEE (reference sequence). V trimming: 4 bases; J trimming: 6 bases; junction bases outside the gene matches: 11.

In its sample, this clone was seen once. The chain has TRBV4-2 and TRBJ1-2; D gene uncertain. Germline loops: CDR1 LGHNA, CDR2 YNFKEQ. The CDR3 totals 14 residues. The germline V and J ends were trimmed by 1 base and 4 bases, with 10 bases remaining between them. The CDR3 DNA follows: TGTGCCAGCAGCCAAGGTCGCCAGTCCTATGGCTACACCTTC. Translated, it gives CASSQGRQSYGYTF.

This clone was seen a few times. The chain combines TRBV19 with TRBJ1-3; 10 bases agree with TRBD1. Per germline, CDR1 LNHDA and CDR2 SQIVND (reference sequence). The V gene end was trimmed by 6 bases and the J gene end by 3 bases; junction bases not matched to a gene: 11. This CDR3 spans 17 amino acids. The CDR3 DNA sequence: TGTGCCAGTAGCAGATACCGTGGACAGGGGGATGGAAACACCATATATTTT. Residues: CASSRYRGQGDGNTIYF.

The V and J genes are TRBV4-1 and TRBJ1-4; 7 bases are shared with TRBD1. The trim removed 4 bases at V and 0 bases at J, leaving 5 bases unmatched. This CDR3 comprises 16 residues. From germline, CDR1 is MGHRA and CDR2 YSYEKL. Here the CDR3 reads CASSRAGTATNEKLFF. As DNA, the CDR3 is TGCGCCAGCAGCCGGGCCGGGACAGCAACTAATGAAAAACTGTTTTTT.

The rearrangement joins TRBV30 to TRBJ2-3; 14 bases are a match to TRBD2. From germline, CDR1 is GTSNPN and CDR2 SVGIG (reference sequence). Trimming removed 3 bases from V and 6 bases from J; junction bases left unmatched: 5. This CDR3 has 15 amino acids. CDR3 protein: CAWRRLAGGPDTQYF. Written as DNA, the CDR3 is TGTGCCTGGAGGCGACTAGCGGGAGGGCCGGATACGCAGTATTTT.

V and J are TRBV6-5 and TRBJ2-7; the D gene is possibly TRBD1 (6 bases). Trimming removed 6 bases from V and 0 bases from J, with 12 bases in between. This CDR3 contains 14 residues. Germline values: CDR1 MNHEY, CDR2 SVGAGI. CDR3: CASRPGQSSYEQYF. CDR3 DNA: TGTGCCAGCAGGCCCGGACAGAGCTCCTACGAGCAGTACTTC.

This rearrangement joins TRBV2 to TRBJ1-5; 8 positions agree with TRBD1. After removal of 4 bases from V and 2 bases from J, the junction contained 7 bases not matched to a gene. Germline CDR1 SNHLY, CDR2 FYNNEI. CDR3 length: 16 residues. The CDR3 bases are TGTGCCAGCAGTGGTGGACAGGGAGTTGGCAATCAGCCCCAGCATTTT. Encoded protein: CASSGGQGVGNQPQHF.

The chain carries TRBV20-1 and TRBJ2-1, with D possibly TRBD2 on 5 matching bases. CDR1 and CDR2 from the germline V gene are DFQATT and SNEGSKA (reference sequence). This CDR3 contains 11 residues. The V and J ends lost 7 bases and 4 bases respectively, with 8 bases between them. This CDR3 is CSGGEYNEQFF. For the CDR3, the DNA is TGCAGTGGGGGAGAGTACAATGAGCAGTTCTTC.

The CDR3 spells CASSQAAGKNYGYTF. Written as DNA, the CDR3 is TGCGCCAGCAGCCAAGCGGCGGGGAAAAACTATGGCTACACCTTC. The chain combines TRBV4-3 with TRBJ1-2; no definite D call. Germline loops: CDR1 LGHNA, CDR2 YSLEER. V was pared by 1 base and J by 2 bases, with 11 bases between. CDR3 size: 15 residues.

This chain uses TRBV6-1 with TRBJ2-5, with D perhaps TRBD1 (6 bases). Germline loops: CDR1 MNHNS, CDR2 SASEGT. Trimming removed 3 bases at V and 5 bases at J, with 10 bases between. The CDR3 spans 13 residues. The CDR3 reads CASSEGARETQYF. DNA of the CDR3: TGTGCCAGCAGTGAGGGGGCGAGGGAGACCCAGTACTTC.

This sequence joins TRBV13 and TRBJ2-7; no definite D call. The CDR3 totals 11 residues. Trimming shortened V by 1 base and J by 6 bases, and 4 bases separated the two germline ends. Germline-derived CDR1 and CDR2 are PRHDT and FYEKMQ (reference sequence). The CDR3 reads CASSLAVEQYF. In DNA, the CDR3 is TGTGCCAGCAGCTTAGCTGTCGAGCAGTACTTC.

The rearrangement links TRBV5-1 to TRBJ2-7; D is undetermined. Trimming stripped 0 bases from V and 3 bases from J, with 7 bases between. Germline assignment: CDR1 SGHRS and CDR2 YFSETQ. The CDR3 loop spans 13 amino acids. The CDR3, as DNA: TGCGCCAGCAGCTTGGAACCGGTCTACGAGCAGTACTTC. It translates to CASSLEPVYEQYF.

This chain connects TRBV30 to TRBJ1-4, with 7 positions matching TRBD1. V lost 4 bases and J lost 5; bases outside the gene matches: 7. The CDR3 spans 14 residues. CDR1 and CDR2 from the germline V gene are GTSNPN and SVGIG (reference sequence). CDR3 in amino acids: CAWTTGTDNEKLFF. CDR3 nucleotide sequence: TGTGCCTGGACCACCGGGACAGACAATGAAAAACTGTTTTTT.

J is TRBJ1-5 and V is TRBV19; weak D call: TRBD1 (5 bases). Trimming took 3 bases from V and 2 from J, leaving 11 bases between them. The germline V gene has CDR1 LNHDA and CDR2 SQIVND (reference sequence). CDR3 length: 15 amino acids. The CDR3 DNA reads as TGTGCCAGTAGTATGACGGGGGTAGGCAATCAGCCCCAGCATTTT. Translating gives CASSMTGVGNQPQHF.

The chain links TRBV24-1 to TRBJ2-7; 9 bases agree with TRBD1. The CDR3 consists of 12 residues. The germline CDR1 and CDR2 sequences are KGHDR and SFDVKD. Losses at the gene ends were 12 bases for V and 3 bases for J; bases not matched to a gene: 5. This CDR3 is CAVGQGNYEQYF. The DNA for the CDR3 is TGTGCCGTCGGACAGGGGAACTACGAGCAGTACTTC.

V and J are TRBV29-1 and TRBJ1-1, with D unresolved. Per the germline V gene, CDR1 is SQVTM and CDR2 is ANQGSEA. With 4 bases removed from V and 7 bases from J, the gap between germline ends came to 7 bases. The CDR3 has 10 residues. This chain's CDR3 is CSVGRDEAFF. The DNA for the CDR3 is TGCAGCGTTGGGAGAGATGAAGCTTTCTTT.

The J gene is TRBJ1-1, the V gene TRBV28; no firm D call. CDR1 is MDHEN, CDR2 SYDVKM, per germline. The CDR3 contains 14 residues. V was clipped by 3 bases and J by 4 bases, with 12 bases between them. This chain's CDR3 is CASSFSGGGTEAFF. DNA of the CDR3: TGTGCCAGCAGTTTTTCGGGAGGTGGCACTGAAGCTTTCTTT.

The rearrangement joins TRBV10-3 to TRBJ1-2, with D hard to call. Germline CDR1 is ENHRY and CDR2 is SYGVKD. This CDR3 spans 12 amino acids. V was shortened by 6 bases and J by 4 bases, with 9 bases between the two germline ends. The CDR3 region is CAISPNIYGYTF. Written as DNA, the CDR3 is TGTGCCATCAGCCCAAACATCTATGGCTACACCTTC.